The 24 T cell receptor beta chains reported below all come from one sample, sequenced in a study of blood T cell repertoires in COVID-19. TCRdb keeps only in-frame clones here, not all; method: immunoSEQ multiplex PCR. In the table there are 200,000 to 250,000 clones, around nine tenths of which are singletons. Material: PBMCs or T cells enriched from blood (not recorded which). The receptor set was obtained from a man aged 25-45 years in a cohort exposed to, infected with or recovered from COVID-19 (not recorded which).

This chain links TRBV24-1 with TRBJ2-1, with 9 positions matching TRBD1. The germline V gene has CDR1 KGHDR and CDR2 SFDVKD. The CDR3 is made up of 18 amino acids. V shed 3 bases and J 13 bases; nucleotides not matched to a gene: 21. The CDR3 loop reads CATSDRGQGTSPKRIQFF. DNA of the CDR3: TGTGCCACCAGTGATCGCGGACAGGGGACTTCGCCTAAACGCATTCAGTTCTTC.

The chain joins TRBV28 to TRBJ1-2; tentative D call: TRBD1 (6 bases). The CDR3 contains 14 residues. The germline CDR1 and CDR2 sequences are MDHEN and SYDVKM. Trimming cost V 4 bases and J 5 bases, with 14 bases left between them. CDR3 nucleotide sequence: TGTGCCAGCAGTTCAGGGGATATGGGGTATGGCTACACCTTC. This codes for CASSSGDMGYGYTF.

V usage is TRBV19 and J usage is TRBJ1-2; D is unresolved. The germline V gene has CDR1 LNHDA and CDR2 SQIVND (reference sequence). The CDR3 spans 12 residues. Trimming pared 11 bases from V and 4 bases from J, leaving 14 bases between. The CDR3 reads CAGLDPFYGYTF. CDR3 nucleotide sequence: TGTGCCGGACTAGACCCATTCTATGGCTACACCTTC.

The CDR3 protein is CASSWGLAGVGLETQYF. CDR3 DNA: TGTGCCAGCAGCTGGGGACTAGCGGGAGTGGGTTTGGAGACCCAGTACTTC. The V and J genes are TRBV14 and TRBJ2-5; 14 nucleotides align to TRBD2. Losses at the gene ends were 5 bases for V and 5 bases for J; bases not matched to a gene: 10. This CDR3 contains 17 residues. Germline values: CDR1 SGHDN, CDR2 FVKESK.

The CDR3 nucleotides are TGTGCCAGCTCACCACTGCGACAGGGTGGCACAGATACGCAGTATTTT. Residues: CASSPLRQGGTDTQYF. The chain links TRBV18 to TRBJ2-3; 7 bases are shared with TRBD1. The CDR3 contains 16 residues. The germline V gene has CDR1 KGHSH and CDR2 LQKENI. Trimming at V came to 1 base and at J to 1 base, leaving 5 bases not matched to a gene.

This clone has only one observation. This chain links TRBV24-1 with TRBJ2-1; TRBD2 matches 9 bases. V shed 7 bases and J 10 bases; nucleotides not matched to a gene: 7. The CDR3 loop spans 13 amino acids. Germline CDR1 reads KGHDR; CDR2 reads SFDVKD. DNA for the CDR3: TGTGCCACCAGCCAATTAGCGGGAGTAGAGCAGTTCTTC. Protein product: CATSQLAGVEQFF.

The chain links TRBV4-1 to TRBJ1-1; possibly TRBD1 for D (5 bases). The CDR3 covers 16 residues. Between the trimmed V and J ends, which lost 1 base and 1 base, there was a span of 13 bases. Germline V gives CDR1 MGHRA, CDR2 YSYEKL. Written as DNA, the CDR3 is TGCGCCAGCAGCCAAGCCGACAGTTCAAAGAACACTGAAGCTTTCTTT. Protein: CASSQADSSKNTEAFF.

This sequence joins TRBV2 and TRBJ2-7; the match to TRBD2 covers 9 bases. Trimming removed 3 bases from V and 3 bases from J; junction bases left unmatched: 9. Germline loops: CDR1 SNHLY, CDR2 FYNNEI. The CDR3 covers 16 residues. CDR3 nucleotides: TGTGCCAGCAGTGAGCGGGCTAGCGGGACCCTCTACGAGCAGTACTTC. This codes for CASSERASGTLYEQYF. Complete variable domain (other parts from reference TRBV2 and TRBJ2-7): EPEVTQTPSHQVTQMGQEVILRCVPISNHLYFYWYRQILGQKVEFLVSFYNNEISEKSEIFDDQFSVERPDGSNFTLKIRSTKLEDSAMYFCASSERASGTLYEQYFGPGTRLTVT.

The chain combines TRBV11-1 with TRBJ2-3, with D possibly TRBD1 on 5 matching bases. Germline CDR1 and CDR2: SGHAT and FQDESV (reference sequence). V lost 1 base and J lost 7, with 18 bases in between. CDR3 size: 16 residues. The CDR3 DNA sequence: TGTGCCAGCAGCTTAGATGCCCAGGGCCCGTTTAATACGCAGTATTTT. Its translation is CASSLDAQGPFNTQYF.

This chain connects TRBV7-8 to TRBJ1-2; D remains unclear. The CDR3 consists of 14 residues. Per germline, CDR1 SGHVS and CDR2 FQNEAQ. V lost 1 base, J lost 7 bases, and 13 bases lay in between. The chain's CDR3 is CASSLGDIRGGYTF. The CDR3 nucleotides are TGTGCCAGCAGCTTAGGAGACATTCGGGGTGGCTACACCTTC. The variable domain in full, completed from reference TRBV7-8 and TRBJ1-2, reads GAGVSQSPRYKVAKRGQDVALRCDPISGHVSLFWYQQALGQGPEFLTYFQNEAQLDKSGLPSDRFFAERPEGSVSTLKIQRTQQEDSAVYLCASSLGDIRGGYTFGSGTRLTVV.

The V and J genes are TRBV5-1 and TRBJ1-5; 9 bases agree with TRBD1. Germline V gives CDR1 SGHRS, CDR2 YFSETQ. The CDR3 consists of 16 residues. J lost 0 bases, V lost 2 bases, and 3 bases had no gene match. This CDR3 is CASSLGTGNSNQPQHF. CDR3 nucleotides: TGCGCCAGCAGCTTAGGGACAGGGAATAGCAATCAGCCCCAGCATTTT.

The chain combines TRBV18 with TRBJ1-1; 10 bases line up with TRBD1. Germline V gene data show CDR1 as KGHSH and CDR2 as LQKENI. Unmatched junction bases numbered 5, after V lost 4 bases and J lost 3 bases. The CDR3 is 15 amino acids. Here the CDR3 DNA reads TGTGCCAGCTCACTGGGACAGGGGCAATACACTGAAGCTTTCTTT. It translates to CASSLGQGQYTEAFF.

The chain has TRBV27 and TRBJ2-7, with D possibly TRBD1 on 7 matching bases. This CDR3 spans 13 amino acids. V dropped 2 bases and J dropped 7 bases, with 12 bases sitting between them. Per the germline V gene, CDR1 is MNHEY and CDR2 is SMNVEV (reference sequence). This CDR3 reads CASSLGAGGEQYF. Here the CDR3 DNA reads TGTGCCAGCAGTTTAGGGGCAGGGGGGGAGCAGTACTTC.

The CDR3 region has the DNA TGTGCCAGCAGTTGGGCCACGGGAGCGAATGAAAAACTGTTTTTT. Residues: CASSWATGANEKLFF. This chain uses TRBV27 with TRBJ1-4; D gene unclear. Trimming shortened V by 4 bases and J by 5 bases, and 14 bases separated the two germline ends. CDR1 is MNHEY, CDR2 SMNVEV, per germline (reference sequence). The CDR3 sequence is 15 residues long.

CDR3 loop: CASSPDRTGAGYTF. The CDR3, as DNA: TGTGCCAGCAGCCCAGACAGGACAGGGGCTGGCTACACCTTC. The V call is TRBV7-3, the J call TRBJ1-2; TRBD1 agrees at 9 bases. Germline lookup yields CDR1 SGHTA and CDR2 FQGTGA. V was clipped by 5 bases and J by 7 bases; unmatched bases: 8. The CDR3 length is 14 residues. The full variable domain, with the rest looked up from reference TRBV7-3 and TRBJ1-2, is GAGVSQTPSNKVTEKGKYVELRCDPISGHTALYWYRQSLGQGPEFLIYFQGTGAADDSGLPNDRFFAVRPEGSVSTLKIQRTERGDSAVYLCASSPDRTGAGYTFGSGTRLTVV.

V and J are TRBV7-9 and TRBJ2-7, with D uncertain. Trimming took 1 base from V and 0 from J, leaving 16 bases between them. From germline, CDR1 is SEHNR and CDR2 FQNEAQ (reference sequence). This CDR3 comprises 17 residues. CDR3 loop: CASSLESGARSSYEQYF. In nucleotides, the CDR3 is TGTGCCAGCAGCTTAGAAAGTGGAGCGAGGAGCTCCTACGAGCAGTACTTC. The full variable domain, rest sourced from reference TRBV7-9 and TRBJ2-7, is DTGVSQNPRHKITKRGQNVTFRCDPISEHNRLYWYRQTLGQGPEFLTYFQNEAQLEKSRLLSDRFSAERPKGSFSTLEIQRTEQGDSAMYLCASSLESGARSSYEQYFGPGTRLTVT.

CDR3 residues: CASSFTPAGARGTQYF. The DNA for the CDR3 is TGTGCCAGCAGTTTTACCCCCGCGGGGGCTCGGGGGACCCAGTACTTC. The V gene is TRBV28, the J gene TRBJ2-5, with a weak D call TRBD2 (7 bases). Germline V CDR1 and CDR2: MDHEN, SYDVKM. The length of the CDR3 is 16 residues. V lost 3 bases and J 7 bases, leaving 21 bases between the germline ends. Full variable domain (missing parts from reference TRBV28 and TRBJ2-5): DVKVTQSSRYLVKRTGEKVFLECVQDMDHENMFWYRQDPGLGLRLIYFSYDVKMKEKGDIPEGYSVSREKKERFSLILESASTNQTSMYLCASSFTPAGARGTQYFGPGTRLLVL.

The rearrangement uses TRBV15 and TRBJ2-7, with TRBD1 matching 11 bases. This CDR3 contains 18 residues. After removal of 1 base from V and 0 bases from J, the junction contained 8 bases not matched to a gene. CDR1 is LNHNV, CDR2 YYDKDF, per germline (reference sequence). For the CDR3, the DNA is TGTGCCACCAGCAGAGGGGGACAGGGGGGCTTTCCCTCCTACGAGCAGTACTTC. It yields the protein CATSRGGQGGFPSYEQYF.

The genes are TRBV5-1 and TRBJ2-1, with 7 bases that match TRBD1. V trimming: 2 bases; J trimming: 2 bases; junction bases outside the gene matches: 7. There are 16 residues in the CDR3. Germline V lookup: CDR1 SGHRS, CDR2 YFSETQ. CDR3 sequence (DNA): TGCGCCAGCAGCTTCAATGACAGGGCCCCCTACAATGAGCAGTTCTTC. It translates to CASSFNDRAPYNEQFF.

This clone occurred once. V gene TRBV7-8 combines with J gene TRBJ2-2; 8 nucleotides line up with TRBD2. CDR1 is SGHVS, CDR2 FQNEAQ, per germline. J was trimmed by 7 bases and V by 1 base; bases with no gene match: 5. The CDR3 spans 15 residues. CDR3 protein: CASSLVGTSNGELFF. The DNA for the CDR3 is TGTGCCAGCAGCTTAGTCGGGACTAGTAACGGGGAGCTGTTTTTT.

The chain is built from TRBV27 and TRBJ1-1, with D perhaps TRBD1 (5 bases). Trimming left V 1 base short and J 0 bases short, with 9 bases between. This CDR3 region has 15 residues. Germline lookup yields CDR1 MNHEY and CDR2 SMNVEV (reference sequence). DNA for the CDR3: TGTGCCAGCAGTTTATTCGGGGGATTGAACACTGAAGCTTTCTTT. This translates into CASSLFGGLNTEAFF.

The rearrangement uses TRBV28 and TRBJ2-7, with a possible D match to TRBD1 (5 bases). The germline V gene encodes CDR1 MDHEN and CDR2 SYDVKM. The CDR3 runs 14 residues. The ends were cut back, 7 bases at V and 6 bases at J, with 19 bases in the middle. The CDR3 DNA follows: TGTGCCAGCAACCCATCTGGCAGGGTTCCCGAGCAGTACTTC. Its translation: CASNPSGRVPEQYF.

Here the CDR3 reads CASSYRENSPLHF. In DNA, the CDR3 is TGTGCCAGCAGTTACAGGGAGAATTCACCCCTCCACTTT. The chain is built from TRBV27 and TRBJ1-6, with a weak D call TRBD1 (6 bases). Germline V gene lookup returns CDR1 MNHEY and CDR2 SMNVEV (reference sequence). Trimming removed 4 bases from V and 7 bases from J, with 8 bases in between. The CDR3 consists of 13 residues.

The chain links TRBV27 to TRBJ2-1; D is unclear. Trimming took off 5 bases at V and 0 bases at J, with 11 bases between the two ends. Germline V lookup: CDR1 MNHEY, CDR2 SMNVEV (reference sequence). There are 15 residues in the CDR3. The CDR3 region has the DNA TGTGCCAGCAGTCCGCAGGATTACTCCTACAATGAGCAGTTCTTC. Residues: CASSPQDYSYNEQFF.